The 16 T cell receptor beta chains below were found in one sample sequenced in a study of beta chain features in type 1 diabetes. Study conclusions and caveats: TCRB CDR3 length was moderately but significantly reduced in all four CD4+ subsets of Type 1 diabetes patients.

Sequencing targeted expressed TCRB transcripts, as all isolated RNA had been reverse transcribed. Using immunoSEQ multiplex PCR, the repertoire was profiled, and TCRdb retains in-frame clones only, with some absent. The table has 630,000 or so clones, 11% to 15% seen once. The antigens for these receptors are not known. Sequenced input: naive CD4+ T cells from blood. These receptors all come from a man in his late teens or twenties with type 1 diabetes.

The CDR3 sequence: CASRGDGDEQYF. The CDR3, as DNA: TGTGCCAGCAGAGGGGACGGGGACGAGCAGTACTTC. This chain links TRBV2 with TRBJ2-7; TRBD1 or TRBD2 may be the D gene (5 bases each). Per germline, CDR1 SNHLY and CDR2 FYNNEI. The CDR3 totals 12 residues. The V gene lost 6 bases and the J gene lost 5 bases, with 11 bases spanning the gap.

There are a few counts of this clone. This chain uses TRBV7-2 with TRBJ2-3; D is tentatively TRBD1 or TRBD2 (5 bases each). V lost 5 bases and J lost 4, with 13 bases in between. In germline, CDR1 is SGHTA, CDR2 FQGNSA. The CDR3 spans 14 residues. The CDR3 here is CASSQSRGPDTQYF. The CDR3 DNA is TGTGCCAGCAGCCAAAGCCGGGGCCCAGATACGCAGTATTTT.

The rearrangement uses TRBV30 and TRBJ1-4, with TRBD1 matching 7 bases. This CDR3 region has 14 residues. The trim removed 2 bases at V and 7 bases at J, leaving 7 bases unmatched. Per germline, CDR1 GTSNPN and CDR2 SVGIG (reference sequence). CDR3 in DNA: TGTGCCTGGAGTCACAGGGGATTGAGTGAAAAACTGTTTTTT. Encoded protein: CAWSHRGLSEKLFF.

This clone appeared a few times. The chain links TRBV11-3 to TRBJ2-1, with TRBD2 matching 11 bases. The CDR3 length is 14 residues. With V trimmed by 5 bases and J by 7 bases, 4 bases remained unmatched. CDR1 and CDR2 from the germline V gene are SGHNT and YENEEA. The CDR3 is CASSPRLAGNEQFF. CDR3 DNA sequence: TGTGCCAGCAGCCCCCGACTAGCGGGGAATGAGCAGTTCTTC. Together with reference TRBV11-3 and TRBJ2-1, the CDR3 gives the full variable domain: EAGVVQSPRYKIIEKKQPVAFWCNPISGHNTLYWYLQNLGQGPELLIRYENEEAVDDSQLPKDRFSAERLKGVDSTLKIQPAELGDSAVYLCASSPRLAGNEQFFGPGTRLTVL.

CDR3 residues: CASSGSSLNTEAFF. The CDR3 region has the DNA TGTGCCAGCAGCGGCAGTAGTCTGAACACTGAAGCTTTCTTT. V usage is TRBV7-9 and J usage is TRBJ1-1; D is undetermined. Germline V CDR1 and CDR2: SEHNR, FQNEAQ (reference sequence). This CDR3 has 14 amino acids. The germline V and J ends were trimmed by 5 bases and 0 bases, with 10 bases remaining between them.

This clone has only a few counts. The V call is TRBV7-9, the J call TRBJ2-7; no firm D call. V gave up 1 base and J gave up 2 bases, with 6 bases separating them. Germline values: CDR1 SEHNR, CDR2 FQNEAQ (reference sequence). This CDR3 is 13 amino acids long. The CDR3 is CASSLGGPYEQYF. The CDR3 nucleotides are TGTGCCAGCAGCTTAGGCGGTCCCTACGAGCAGTACTTC.

The chain employs TRBV11-2 and TRBJ2-7; D gene unclear. Germline V lookup: CDR1 SGHAT, CDR2 FQNNGV. V was cut by 3 bases and J by 4 bases, with 7 bases left in between. CDR3 length equals 12 residues. This chain's CDR3 is CASSFEGYEQYF. The CDR3 bases are TGTGCCAGCAGCTTCGAAGGGTACGAGCAGTACTTC. The variable domain in full, completed from reference TRBV11-2 and TRBJ2-7, reads EAGVAQSPRYKIIEKRQSVAFWCNPISGHATLYWYQQILGQGPKLLIQFQNNGVVDDSQLPKDRFSAERLKGVDSTLKIQPAKLEDSAVYLCASSFEGYEQYFGPGTRLTVT.

The chain has TRBV28 and TRBJ1-6; D is perhaps TRBD1 (6 bases). The CDR3 sequence is 14 residues long. Trimming took 5 bases from V and 7 from J, leaving 12 bases between them. The germline V gene encodes CDR1 MDHEN and CDR2 SYDVKM. The DNA for the CDR3 is TGTGCCAGCAGTCTAAGACAGGAGAATTCACCCCTCCACTTT. Encoded protein: CASSLRQENSPLHF.

This clone was counted only a few times. The chain uses TRBV19 and TRBJ1-1; a weak D match, TRBD1 (5 bases). With 6 bases removed from V and 0 bases from J, the gap between germline ends came to 11 bases. This CDR3 is built from 14 residues. Germline V gene sequence: CDR1 LNHDA, CDR2 SQIVND (reference sequence). The CDR3 loop reads CASSRQTMNTEAFF. CDR3 bases: TGTGCCAGTAGCAGACAGACCATGAACACTGAAGCTTTCTTT. Supplemented by reference TRBV19 and TRBJ1-1, the full variable domain reads DGGITQSPKYLFRKEGQNVTLSCEQNLNHDAMYWYRQDPGQGLRLIYYSQIVNDFQKGDIAEGYSVSREKKESFPLTVTSAQKNPTAFYLCASSRQTMNTEAFFGQGTRLTVV.

In its sample, this clone was seen once. The CDR3 coding sequence is TGTGCCAGCAGCTTAGCGCGAGCGGGAGAGTACGAGCAGTACTTC. It specifies CASSLARAGEYEQYF. The chain employs TRBV13 and TRBJ2-7; 8 positions agree with TRBD2. The germline V gene has CDR1 PRHDT and CDR2 FYEKMQ (reference sequence). V lost 1 base to trimming and J lost 4 bases; unmatched junction nucleotides: 6. This CDR3 is built from 15 residues.

This CDR3 reads CASSYSQDSYEQYF. In DNA form, the CDR3 reads TGTGCCAGCAGTTATTCACAGGATTCCTACGAGCAGTACTTC. V gene TRBV6-5 combines with J gene TRBJ2-7, with D possibly TRBD1 on 5 matching bases. Germline CDR1 reads MNHEY; CDR2 reads SVGAGI. Trimming left V 3 bases short and J 1 base short, with 10 bases between. The CDR3 has 14 amino acids.

The genes are TRBV27 and TRBJ2-5, with TRBD2 matching over 10 bases. The germline V gene encodes CDR1 MNHEY and CDR2 SMNVEV (reference sequence). This CDR3 is 14 amino acids long. Unmatched junction bases numbered 5, after V lost 7 bases and J lost 3 bases. The CDR3 is CASMGLAGEETQYF. The CDR3 coding sequence is TGTGCCAGCATGGGGCTAGCGGGGGAAGAGACCCAGTACTTC.

This clone was seen more than once but under ten times. The chain joins TRBV25-1 to TRBJ2-7, with TRBD1 identical over 9 bases. This CDR3 has 13 residues. Unmatched junction bases numbered 7, after V lost 8 bases and J lost 5 bases. Germline V CDR1 and CDR2: MGHDK, SYGVNS. The CDR3 loop is CASWGDRVDEQYF. CDR3 nucleotide sequence: TGTGCCAGCTGGGGGGACAGGGTAGACGAGCAGTACTTC.

This clone was picked up a small number of times. The J gene is TRBJ1-2, the V gene TRBV27; no reliable D call. V lost 4 bases to trimming and J lost 2 bases, with 8 bases between them. The V gene's germline CDR1 is MNHEY and CDR2 SMNVEV (reference sequence). The CDR3 runs to 13 residues. CDR3 in amino acids: CASSSRRNYGYTF. Written as DNA, the CDR3 is TGTGCCAGCAGTTCGAGGAGGAACTATGGCTACACCTTC.

The chain couples TRBV7-2 to TRBJ2-5; 8 bases line up with TRBD2. The CDR3 is 14 residues long. Germline V CDR1 and CDR2: SGHTA, FQGNSA. J lost 1 base, V lost 4 bases, and 2 bases had no gene match. DNA for the CDR3: TGTGCCAGCAGCTCGGCGGGAGGCCAAGAGACCCAGTACTTC. Protein product: CASSSAGGQETQYF.

Only a few counts were recorded for this clone. The gene calls are TRBV4-1 and TRBJ1-1; a weak D match, TRBD1 (6 bases). In germline, CDR1 is MGHRA, CDR2 YSYEKL. V was cut by 4 bases and J by 1 base, with 10 bases left in between. The CDR3 spans 14 residues. In DNA, the CDR3 is TGCGCCAGCAGCCTTGAAGGGGGGAACACTGAAGCTTTCTTT. It encodes CASSLEGGNTEAFF.